This entry is about one T cell receptor (beta chain). Its specificity is unknown. The isolated RNA, all of it, was reverse transcribed, so expressed TCRB transcripts were what got sequenced. Reads from naive, central memory and regulatory T cell samples averaged around 3.6 million. Method: immunoSEQ multiplex PCR; TCRdb's copy keeps in-frame clones and lacks some. Among about 450,000 clones, over 10% were seen once, and the ten largest hold over 0.035%. This entry belongs to a study of beta chain features in type 1 diabetes. About the study: Across every sample, 107,917,701 sorted cells were examined in total. Study conclusions and caveats: Reduced insertions and increased deletions marked VDJ junctions in type 1 diabetes patients.

Averaging around 110 mL, one heparinised blood draw was given by each donor. The specimen sequenced was naive CD4+ T cells from blood. The clonotype was recovered from a young woman in good health.

CDR3 coding DNA: TGCGCCAGCAGCTTGGCGGAAAACTACAATGAGCAGTTCTTC. Amino acid sequence: CASSLAENYNEQFF. The genes are TRBV5-1 and TRBJ2-1; D is uncertain. Trimming pared 0 bases from V and 3 bases from J, leaving 7 bases between. Germline V CDR1 and CDR2: SGHRS, YFSETQ. The length of the CDR3 is 14 residues.